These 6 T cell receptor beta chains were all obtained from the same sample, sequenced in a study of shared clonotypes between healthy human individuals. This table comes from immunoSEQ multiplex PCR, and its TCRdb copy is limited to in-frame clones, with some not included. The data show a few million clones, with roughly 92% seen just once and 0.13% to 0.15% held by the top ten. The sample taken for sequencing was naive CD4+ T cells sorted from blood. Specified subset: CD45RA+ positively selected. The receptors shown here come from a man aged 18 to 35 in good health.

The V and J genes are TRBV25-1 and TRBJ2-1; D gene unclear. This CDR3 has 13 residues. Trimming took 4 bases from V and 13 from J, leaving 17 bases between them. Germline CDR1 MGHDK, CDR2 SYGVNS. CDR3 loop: CASSGRYPFVQFF. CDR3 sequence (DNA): TGTGCCAGCAGTGGCCGATATCCTTTCGTTCAGTTCTTC.

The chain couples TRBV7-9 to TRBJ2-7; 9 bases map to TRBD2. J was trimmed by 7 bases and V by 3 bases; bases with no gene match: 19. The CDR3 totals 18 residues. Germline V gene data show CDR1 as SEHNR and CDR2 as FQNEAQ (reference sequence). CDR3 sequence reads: CASSFSPGIAGVTGEQYF. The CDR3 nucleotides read TGTGCCAGCAGCTTTTCCCCCGGAATAGCGGGAGTGACGGGTGAGCAGTACTTC. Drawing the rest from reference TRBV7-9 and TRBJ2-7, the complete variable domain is DTGVSQNPRHKITKRGQNVTFRCDPISEHNRLYWYRQTLGQGPEFLTYFQNEAQLEKSRLLSDRFSAERPKGSFSTLEIQRTEQGDSAMYLCASSFSPGIAGVTGEQYFGPGTRLTVT.

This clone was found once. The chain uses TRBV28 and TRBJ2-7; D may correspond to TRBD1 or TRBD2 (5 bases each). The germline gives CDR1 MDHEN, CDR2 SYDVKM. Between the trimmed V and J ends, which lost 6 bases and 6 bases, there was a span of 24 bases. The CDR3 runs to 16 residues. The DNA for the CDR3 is TGTGCCAGCAGCCCTTCTTCACTCCATCCAGGGACCGAGCAGTACTTC. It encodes CASSPSSLHPGTEQYF.

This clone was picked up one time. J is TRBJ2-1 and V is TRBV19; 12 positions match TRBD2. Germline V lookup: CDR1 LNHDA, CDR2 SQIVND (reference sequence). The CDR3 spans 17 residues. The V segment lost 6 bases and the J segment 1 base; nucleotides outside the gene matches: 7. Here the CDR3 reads CASRIGTSGLSYNEQFF. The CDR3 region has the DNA TGTGCCAGTAGGATCGGGACTAGCGGGTTATCCTACAATGAGCAGTTCTTC.

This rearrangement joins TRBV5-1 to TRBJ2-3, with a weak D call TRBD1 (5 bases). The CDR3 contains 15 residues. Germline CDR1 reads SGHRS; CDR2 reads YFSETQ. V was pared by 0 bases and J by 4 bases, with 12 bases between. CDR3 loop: CASSLDYRIADTQYF. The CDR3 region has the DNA TGCGCCAGCAGCTTGGATTACAGGATAGCAGATACGCAGTATTTT.

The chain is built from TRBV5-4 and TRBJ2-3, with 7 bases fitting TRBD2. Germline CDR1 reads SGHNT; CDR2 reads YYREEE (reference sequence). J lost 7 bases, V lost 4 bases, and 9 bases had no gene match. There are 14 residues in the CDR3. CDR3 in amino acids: CASSPTSDRNTQYF. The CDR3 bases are TGTGCCAGCAGCCCTACTAGCGACCGAAATACGCAGTATTTT.